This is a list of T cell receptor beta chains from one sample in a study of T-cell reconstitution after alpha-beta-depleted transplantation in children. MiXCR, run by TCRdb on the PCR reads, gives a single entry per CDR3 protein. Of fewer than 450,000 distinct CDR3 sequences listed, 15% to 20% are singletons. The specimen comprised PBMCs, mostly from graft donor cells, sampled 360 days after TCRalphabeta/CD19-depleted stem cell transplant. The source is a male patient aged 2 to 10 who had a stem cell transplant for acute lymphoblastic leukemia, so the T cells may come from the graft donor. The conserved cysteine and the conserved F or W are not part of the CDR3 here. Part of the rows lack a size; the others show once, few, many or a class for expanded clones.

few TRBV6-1 ASSPLAGAETQY
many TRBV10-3 AISYDELQETQY
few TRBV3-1 ASSQGGRGNQPQH
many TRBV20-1 SALNLGLSSYEQY
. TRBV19 ASSIGWTAGSLG
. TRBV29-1 SASLTTDTQY
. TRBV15 ATRSGHTGNEQY
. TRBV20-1 SAESDTQY
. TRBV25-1 ASSGTVGKY
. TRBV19 ASSWRDYGYT
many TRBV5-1 ASSLGANVLT
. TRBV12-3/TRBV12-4 ASSLDRRGEAF
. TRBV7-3 ASSLELAPYNEQF
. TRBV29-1 SVLLGPNYGYT
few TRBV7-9 ASSLQAGANVLT
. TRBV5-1 ASSFTSSVAGELF
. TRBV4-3 ASSQEFGANVLT
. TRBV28 ASSRTGGARGNTIY
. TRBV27 ASSLGLGIDEQF
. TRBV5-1 ASSLAGTGIAYEQY
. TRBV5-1 ASSPDPGHEGTEAF
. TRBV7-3 ASSLTNRDREGNQPQH
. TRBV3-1 ASSPSGGQQETQY
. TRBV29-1 SVDPGLGDEQF
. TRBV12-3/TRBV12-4 ASSPLVGAAYNEQF
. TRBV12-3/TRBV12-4 ASSLALPTDTQY
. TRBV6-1 ATGGPSGNNEQF
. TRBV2 ASSPAQGSYGYT
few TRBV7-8 ASSLAGAGGTDNEQF
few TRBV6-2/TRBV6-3 ASSYSLGTPAQLGTGELF
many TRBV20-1 SGLSGSPYEQY
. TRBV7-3 ASSFTLGDTQY
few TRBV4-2 ASSQADRGDEKLF
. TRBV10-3 AIRGLDPYEQY
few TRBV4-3 ASSQDSPGLSTDTQY